This T cell receptor (beta chain) stems from a study of T cells in localized non-small cell lung cancer. General study results and limits: A median of roughly 55 of the top 100 tumor clones appeared in adjacent lung, which was paired and uninvolved.

The germline CDR1 and CDR2 sequences are KGHSH and LQKENI. V lost 1 base and J lost 9, with 13 bases in between. CDR3 length: 15 residues. Assay used: immunoSEQ multiplex PCR; TCRdb lists only in-frame clones, some missing. The repertoire consists of about 52,000 clones, with just over 85% occurring once and the leading ten covering 18%. Comment on this clone: Its antigen is not known.

This clonotype originated in a male donor aged 60 or over with stage III squamous cell lung carcinoma. This material consisted of peripheral blood, taken before any cancer treatment. The chain is built from TRBV18 and TRBJ1-6, with D unclear. The CDR3 sequence is CASSPLDPESSPLHF. The DNA of the CDR3 is TGTGCCAGCTCACCACTCGACCCGGAGAGTTCACCCCTCCACTTT.